This T cell receptor (beta chain) was sequenced during a study of regulatory T cells in long-lasting Graves disease. Time point: newly diagnosed GD, antithyroid drugs for less than 3 months. From PBMCs, RNA was extracted and then used to make the TCR library. Germline V gene data show CDR1 as LNHNV and CDR2 as YYDKDF (reference sequence). CDR3 size: 15 residues. V was pared by 4 bases and J by 1 base, with 14 bases between. Sequencing libraries for TCR beta were prepared with iRepertoire HTBI primers and Arm-PCR of CDR3 regions. TCRdb recomputed calls from the multiplex PCR reads with MiXCR, one row per CDR3 protein. In the table there are about 540,000 distinct CDR3 sequences, roughly 14% of which are singletons. This sample was also put to use in a study of T cells in Graves' hyperthyroidism and ophthalmopathy. From that report: The patients, who ranged from 18 to 65 in age, presented with newly diagnosed hyperthyroidism lasting under 2 months. Lactation, pregnancy, other autoimmune disease or uncontrolled infection excluded patients. Most clonotypes expanded in thyroid above 0.001 were likewise present in blood.

The genes are TRBV15 and TRBJ2-7, with D perhaps matching TRBD1 or TRBD2 (7 bases each). This material consisted of peripheral blood mononuclear cells (PBMCs), taken at new diagnosis, from a patient treated with antithyroid drugs. The receptor was isolated from a man in his thirties or forties with Graves disease. In nucleotides, the CDR3 is TGTGCCACCAGCACCCCAGGGGGGGGATCCTACGAGCAGTACTTC. Its protein product is CATSTPGGGSYEQYF.